This T cell receptor (beta chain) was sequenced in a study of shared clonotypes between healthy human individuals. Study-level information: Samples came from a couple of female and a few male donors aged 18 to 49.

Naive-designated CD8 cells lacked CD45RO, were positively enriched for CCR7, and omitted terminally differentiated effector memory CD45RA+ cells. Evenly divided among several immunoSEQ plates was the genomic DNA of each subset. Clones were read by immunoSEQ multiplex PCR, and TCRdb kept only the in-frame ones, dropping some. The data hold some 740,000 clones, with over 90% observed a single time. This receptor was taken from a man aged 25 to 45 in good health. The sequencing input was naive CD8+ T cells sorted from blood.

The DNA of the CDR3 is TGTGCCAGCACGGGAAGAAGCGGCACAGATACGCAGTATTTT. This codes for CASTGRSGTDTQYF. The chain links TRBV7-8 to TRBJ2-3; TRBD2 is a possible D gene (5 bases). Deletions cut 7 bases from V and 1 base from J, with 12 bases between. In germline, CDR1 is SGHVS, CDR2 FQNEAQ. This CDR3 has 14 residues. The complete variable domain, with remaining parts taken from reference TRBV7-8 and TRBJ2-3, reads GAGVSQSPRYKVAKRGQDVALRCDPISGHVSLFWYQQALGQGPEFLTYFQNEAQLDKSGLPSDRFFAERPEGSVSTLKIQRTQQEDSAVYLCASTGRSGTDTQYFGPGTRLTVL.